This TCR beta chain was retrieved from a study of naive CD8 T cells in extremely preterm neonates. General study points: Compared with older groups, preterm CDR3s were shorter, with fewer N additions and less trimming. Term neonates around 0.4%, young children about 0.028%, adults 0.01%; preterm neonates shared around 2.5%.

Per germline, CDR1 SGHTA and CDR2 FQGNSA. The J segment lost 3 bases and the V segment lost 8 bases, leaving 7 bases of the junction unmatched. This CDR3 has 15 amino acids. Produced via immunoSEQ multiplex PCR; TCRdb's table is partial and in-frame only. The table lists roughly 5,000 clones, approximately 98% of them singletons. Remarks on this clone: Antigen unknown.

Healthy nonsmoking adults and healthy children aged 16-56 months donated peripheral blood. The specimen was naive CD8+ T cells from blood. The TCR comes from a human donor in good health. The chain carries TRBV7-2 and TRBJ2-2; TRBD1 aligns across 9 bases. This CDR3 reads CASGLTGGYTGELFF. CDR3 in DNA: TGTGCCAGCGGCCTTACAGGGGGCTACACCGGGGAGCTGTTTTTT.